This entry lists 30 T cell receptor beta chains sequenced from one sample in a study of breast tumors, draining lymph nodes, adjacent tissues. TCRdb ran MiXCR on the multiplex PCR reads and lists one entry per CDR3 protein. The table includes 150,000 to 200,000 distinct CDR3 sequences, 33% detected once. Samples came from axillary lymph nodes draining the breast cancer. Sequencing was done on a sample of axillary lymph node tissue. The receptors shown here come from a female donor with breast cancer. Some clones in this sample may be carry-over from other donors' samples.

The CDR3, as DNA: TGTGCCAGCAGCCAAGTATCAGGGACCCAGCCCCAGCATTTT. Encoded protein: CASSQVSGTQPQHF. The rearrangement joins TRBV3-1 to TRBJ1-5; tentative D call: TRBD1 (5 bases). The germline V gene encodes CDR1 LGHDT and CDR2 YNNKEL (reference sequence). Trimming shortened V by 1 base and J by 7 bases, and 11 bases separated the two germline ends. The CDR3 extends over 14 amino acids. The full variable domain, its missing parts supplied by reference TRBV3-1 and TRBJ1-5, is DTAVSQTPKYLVTQMGNDKSIKCEQNLGHDTMYWYKQDSKKFLKIMFSYNNKELIINETVPNRFSPKSPDKAHLNLHINSLELGDSAVYFCASSQVSGTQPQHFGDGTRLSIL.

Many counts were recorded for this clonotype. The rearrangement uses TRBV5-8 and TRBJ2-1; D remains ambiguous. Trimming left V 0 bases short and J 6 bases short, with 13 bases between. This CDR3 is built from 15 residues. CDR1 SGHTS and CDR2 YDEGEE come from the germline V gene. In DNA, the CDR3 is TGTGCCAGCAGCTTGGTAACAGTTCCAGCCAATGAGCAGTTCTTC. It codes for CASSLVTVPANEQFF.

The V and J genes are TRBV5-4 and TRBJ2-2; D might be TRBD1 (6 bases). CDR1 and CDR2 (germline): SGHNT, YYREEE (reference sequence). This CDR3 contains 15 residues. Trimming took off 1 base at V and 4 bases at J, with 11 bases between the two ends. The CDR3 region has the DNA TGTGCCAGCAGCTTGTGGGGGCTGATCACCGGGGAGCTGTTTTTT. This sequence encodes CASSLWGLITGELFF.

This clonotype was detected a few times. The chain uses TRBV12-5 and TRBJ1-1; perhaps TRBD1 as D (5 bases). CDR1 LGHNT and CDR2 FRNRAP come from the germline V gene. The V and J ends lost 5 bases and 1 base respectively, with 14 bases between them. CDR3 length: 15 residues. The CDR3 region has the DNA TGTGCTAGTGGTCCTCCCGACAGAACGAACACTGAAGCTTTCTTT. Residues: CASGPPDRTNTEAFF. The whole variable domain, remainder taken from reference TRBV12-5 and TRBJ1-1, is DARVTQTPRHKVTEMGQEVTMRCQPILGHNTVFWYRQTMMQGLELLAYFRNRAPLDDSGMPKDRFSAEMPDATLATLKIQPSEPRDSAVYFCASGPPDRTNTEAFFGQGTRLTVV.

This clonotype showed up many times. The CDR3 reads CASSHSPGQTMDRDTQYF. In DNA, the CDR3 is TGTGCCAGCAGCCATTCGCCGGGACAAACCATGGATCGAGATACGCAGTATTTT. The chain recombines TRBV7-9 with TRBJ2-3, with D perhaps TRBD1 (6 bases). Germline-derived CDR1 and CDR2 are SEHNR and FQNEAQ (reference sequence). V lost 5 bases and J lost 5, with 26 bases in between. This CDR3 is built from 18 residues.

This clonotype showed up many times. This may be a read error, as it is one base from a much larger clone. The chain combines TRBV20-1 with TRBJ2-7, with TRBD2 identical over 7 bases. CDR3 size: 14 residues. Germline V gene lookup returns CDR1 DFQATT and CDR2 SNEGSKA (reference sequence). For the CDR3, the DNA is TGCAGTGCTAGGTCTTATAGCGGGTCCTCCGAGCAGTACTTC. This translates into CSARSYSGSSEQYF.

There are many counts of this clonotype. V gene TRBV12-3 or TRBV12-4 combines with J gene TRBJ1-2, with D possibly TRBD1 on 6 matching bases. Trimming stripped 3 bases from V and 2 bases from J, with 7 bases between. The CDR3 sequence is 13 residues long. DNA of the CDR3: TGTGCCAGCAGTTTCGGGACAAACTATGGCTACACCTTC. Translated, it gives CASSFGTNYGYTF.

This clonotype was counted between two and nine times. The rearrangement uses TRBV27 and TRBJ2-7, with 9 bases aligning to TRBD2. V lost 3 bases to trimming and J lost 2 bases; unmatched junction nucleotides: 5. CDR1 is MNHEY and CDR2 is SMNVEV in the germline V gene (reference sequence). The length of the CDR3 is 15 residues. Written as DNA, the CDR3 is TGTGCCAGCAGTTTCGCTAGCGGGGTCGCCTACGAGCAGTACTTC. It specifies CASSFASGVAYEQYF.

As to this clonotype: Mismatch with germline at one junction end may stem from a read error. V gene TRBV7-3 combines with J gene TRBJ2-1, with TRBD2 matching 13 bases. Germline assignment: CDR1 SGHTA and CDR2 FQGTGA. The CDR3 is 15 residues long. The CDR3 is CASSQLAGGYNEQLF. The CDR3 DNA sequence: TGTGCCAGCAGCCAACTAGCGGGGGGGTACAATGAGCAGCTCTTC.

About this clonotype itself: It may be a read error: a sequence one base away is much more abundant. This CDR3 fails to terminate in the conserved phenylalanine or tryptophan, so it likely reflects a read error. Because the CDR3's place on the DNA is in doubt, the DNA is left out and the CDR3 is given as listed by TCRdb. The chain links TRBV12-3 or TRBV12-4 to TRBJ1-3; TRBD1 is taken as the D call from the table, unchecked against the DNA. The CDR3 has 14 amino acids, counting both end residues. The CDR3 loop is CASSYGTERNTTYL.

The chain's CDR3 is CASGSTSGGPESSYNEQFF. The CDR3 region has the DNA TGTGCCAGCGGCTCGACTAGCGGGGGGCCTGAAAGCTCCTACAATGAGCAGTTCTTC. This chain links TRBV12-3 or TRBV12-4 with TRBJ2-1; 13 nucleotides align to TRBD2. Germline trimming cut 8 bases from V and 0 bases from J; bases unmatched to any gene: 13. There are 19 residues in the CDR3.

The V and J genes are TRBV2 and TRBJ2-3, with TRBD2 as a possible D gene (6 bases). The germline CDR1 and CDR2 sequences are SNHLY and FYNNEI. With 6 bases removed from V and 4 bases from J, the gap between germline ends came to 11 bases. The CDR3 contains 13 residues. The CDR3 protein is CASSVEGSDTQYF. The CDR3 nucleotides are TGTGCCAGCAGCGTGGAGGGCTCAGATACGCAGTATTTT.

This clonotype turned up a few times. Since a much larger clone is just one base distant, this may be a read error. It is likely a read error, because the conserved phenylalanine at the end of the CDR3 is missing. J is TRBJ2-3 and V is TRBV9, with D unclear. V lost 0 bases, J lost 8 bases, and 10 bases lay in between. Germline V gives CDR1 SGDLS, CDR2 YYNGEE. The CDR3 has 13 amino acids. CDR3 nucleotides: TGTGCCAGCAGCGTAGCGGAGCCGATTACGCAGTATTCT. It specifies CASSVAEPITQYS.

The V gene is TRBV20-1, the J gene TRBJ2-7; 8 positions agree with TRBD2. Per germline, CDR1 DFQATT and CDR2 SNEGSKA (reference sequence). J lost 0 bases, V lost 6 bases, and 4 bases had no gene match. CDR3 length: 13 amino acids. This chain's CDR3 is CSAPSGSSYEQYF. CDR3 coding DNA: TGCAGTGCCCCCAGCGGGAGCTCCTACGAGCAGTACTTC.

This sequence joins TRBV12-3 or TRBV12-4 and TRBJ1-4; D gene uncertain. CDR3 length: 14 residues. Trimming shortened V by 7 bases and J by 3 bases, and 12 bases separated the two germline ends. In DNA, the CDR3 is TGTGCCAGCACCAAGACTAGCGCTAATGAAAAACTGTTTTTT. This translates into CASTKTSANEKLFF.

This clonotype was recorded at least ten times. CDR3: CATSRQGGDYTGELFF. Written as DNA, the CDR3 is TGTGCCACCAGCAGGCAGGGGGGGGACTACACCGGGGAGCTGTTTTTT. The genes are TRBV15 and TRBJ2-2; D might be TRBD1 or TRBD2, each matching 7 bases. This CDR3 contains 16 residues. The germline V and J ends were trimmed by 3 bases and 3 bases, with 14 bases remaining between them. Germline values: CDR1 LNHNV, CDR2 YYDKDF (reference sequence).

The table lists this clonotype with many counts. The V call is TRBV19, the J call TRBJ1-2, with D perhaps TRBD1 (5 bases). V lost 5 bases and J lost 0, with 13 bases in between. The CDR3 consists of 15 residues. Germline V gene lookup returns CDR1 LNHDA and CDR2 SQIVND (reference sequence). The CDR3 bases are TGTGCCAGTAGTCCGCCGGGACGGCCTAACTATGGCTACACCTTC. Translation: CASSPPGRPNYGYTF.

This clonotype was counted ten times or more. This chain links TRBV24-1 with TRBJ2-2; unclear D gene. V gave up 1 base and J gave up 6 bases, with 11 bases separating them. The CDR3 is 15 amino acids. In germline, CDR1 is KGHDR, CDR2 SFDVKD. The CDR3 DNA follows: TGTGCCACCAGTGATTTTGATCTAGGCGCCGGGGAGCTGTTTTTT. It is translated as CATSDFDLGAGELFF.

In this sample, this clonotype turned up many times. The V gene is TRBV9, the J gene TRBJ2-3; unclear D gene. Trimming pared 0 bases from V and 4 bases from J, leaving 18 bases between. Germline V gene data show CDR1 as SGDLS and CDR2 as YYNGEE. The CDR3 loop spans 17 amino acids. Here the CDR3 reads CASSVGRASVRADTQYF. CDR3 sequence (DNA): TGTGCCAGCAGCGTAGGGCGAGCCAGTGTTCGGGCAGATACGCAGTATTTT.

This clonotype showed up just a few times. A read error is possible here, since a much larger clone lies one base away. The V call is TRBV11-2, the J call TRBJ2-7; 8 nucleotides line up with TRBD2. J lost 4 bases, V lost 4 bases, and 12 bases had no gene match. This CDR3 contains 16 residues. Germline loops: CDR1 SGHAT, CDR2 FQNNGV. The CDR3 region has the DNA TGTGCCAGCAGCTCCAATCGGGGGACTAGGCAGTACGAGCAGTACTTC. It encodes CASSSNRGTRQYEQYF. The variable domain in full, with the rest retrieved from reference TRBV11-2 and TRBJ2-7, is EAGVAQSPRYKIIEKRQSVAFWCNPISGHATLYWYQQILGQGPKLLIQFQNNGVVDDSQLPKDRFSAERLKGVDSTLKIQPAKLEDSAVYLCASSSNRGTRQYEQYFGPGTRLTVT.

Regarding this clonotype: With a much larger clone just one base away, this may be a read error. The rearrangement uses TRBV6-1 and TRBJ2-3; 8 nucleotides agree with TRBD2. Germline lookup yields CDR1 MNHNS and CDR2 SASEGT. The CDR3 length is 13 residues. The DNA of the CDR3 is TGTGCCAGCAGCAGGACTAGCAAAGATACGCAGTATTTT. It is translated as CASSRTSKDTQYF.

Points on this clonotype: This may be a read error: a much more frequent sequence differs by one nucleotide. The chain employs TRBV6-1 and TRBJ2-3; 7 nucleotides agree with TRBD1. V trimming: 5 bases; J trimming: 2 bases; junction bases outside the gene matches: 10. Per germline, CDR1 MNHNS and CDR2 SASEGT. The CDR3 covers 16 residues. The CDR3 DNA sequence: TGTGCCAGCAGTCTCCGGACAGGTCCCCTCACAGATACGCAGTATTTT. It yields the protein CASSLRTGPLTDTQYF.

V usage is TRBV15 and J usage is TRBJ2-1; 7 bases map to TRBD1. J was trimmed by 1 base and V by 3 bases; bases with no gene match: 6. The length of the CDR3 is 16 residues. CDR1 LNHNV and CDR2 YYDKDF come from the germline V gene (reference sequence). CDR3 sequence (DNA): TGTGCCACCAGCAGCCGGGACAGCCGATCCTACAATGAGCAGTTCTTC. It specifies CATSSRDSRSYNEQFF.

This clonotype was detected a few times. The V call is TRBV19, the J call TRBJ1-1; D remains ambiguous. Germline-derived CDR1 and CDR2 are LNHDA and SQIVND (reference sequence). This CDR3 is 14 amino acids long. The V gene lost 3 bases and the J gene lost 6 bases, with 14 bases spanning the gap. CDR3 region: CASSIHSGVAEAFF. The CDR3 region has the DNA TGTGCCAGTAGTATCCACAGCGGTGTTGCTGAAGCTTTCTTT.

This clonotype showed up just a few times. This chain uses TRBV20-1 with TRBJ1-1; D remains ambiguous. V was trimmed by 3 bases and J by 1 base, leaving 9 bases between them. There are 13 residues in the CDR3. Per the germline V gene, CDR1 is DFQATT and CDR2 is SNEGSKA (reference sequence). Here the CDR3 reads CSARARGNTEAFF. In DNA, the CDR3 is TGCAGTGCTAGGGCCAGAGGGAACACTGAAGCTTTCTTT.

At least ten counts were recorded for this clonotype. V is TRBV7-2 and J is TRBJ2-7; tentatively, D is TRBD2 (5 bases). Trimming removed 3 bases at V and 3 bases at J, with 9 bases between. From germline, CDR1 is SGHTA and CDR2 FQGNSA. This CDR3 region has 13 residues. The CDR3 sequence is CASSFDGNYEQYF. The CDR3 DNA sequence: TGTGCCAGCAGCTTCGACGGGAACTACGAGCAGTACTTC.

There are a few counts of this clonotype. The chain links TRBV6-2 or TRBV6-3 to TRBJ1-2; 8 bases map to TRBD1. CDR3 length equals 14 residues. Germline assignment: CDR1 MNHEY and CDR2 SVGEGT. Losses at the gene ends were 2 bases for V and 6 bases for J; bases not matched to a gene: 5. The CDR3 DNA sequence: TGTGCCAGCAGTTACGTGGCAGGGGGCCATGGCTACACCTTC. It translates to CASSYVAGGHGYTF.

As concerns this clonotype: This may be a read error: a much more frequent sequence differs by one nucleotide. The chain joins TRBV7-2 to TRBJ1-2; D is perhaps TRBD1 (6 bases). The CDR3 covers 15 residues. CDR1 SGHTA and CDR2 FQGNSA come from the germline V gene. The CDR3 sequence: CASSLGGTTNYGYPF. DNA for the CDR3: TGTGCCAGCAGCTTGGGTGGGACAACCAACTATGGCTACCCCTTC.

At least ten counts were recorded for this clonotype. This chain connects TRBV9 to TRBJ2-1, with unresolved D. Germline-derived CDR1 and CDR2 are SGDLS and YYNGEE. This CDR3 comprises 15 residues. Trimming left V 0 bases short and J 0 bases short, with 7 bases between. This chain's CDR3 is CASSVGNSSYNEQFF. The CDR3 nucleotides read TGTGCCAGCAGCGTAGGTAACAGCTCCTACAATGAGCAGTTCTTC.

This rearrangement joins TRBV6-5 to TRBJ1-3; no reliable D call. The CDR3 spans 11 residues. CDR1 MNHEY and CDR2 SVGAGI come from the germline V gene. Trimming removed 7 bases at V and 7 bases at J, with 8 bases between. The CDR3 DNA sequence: TGTGCCAGCAAGGCAAGGAACACCATATATTTT. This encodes CASKARNTIYF.